The 10 T cell receptor beta chains in this list originate from one sample, sequenced in a study of identical twins. Using its own MiXCR run on the 5' RACE reads, TCRdb lists one record per CDR3 protein. The sample holds 690,000 or so distinct CDR3 sequences; less than 7% are singletons and the top ten take about 1.8%. The sample consisted of naive T cells sorted from blood. The receptors were gathered from a man younger than 35 in good health.

This clonotype showed up just a few times. This chain joins TRBV20-1 and TRBJ2-7; 7 bases map to TRBD2. CDR3 length equals 16 residues. The V and J ends lost 6 bases and 3 bases, in that order; junction bases with no gene match: 17. CDR1 DFQATT and CDR2 SNEGSKA come from the germline V gene (reference sequence). In DNA form, the CDR3 reads TGCAGTGCCCGAGGGGCCGGCGGGAGTGCGAACTACGAGCAGTACTTC. Protein: CSARGAGGSANYEQYF.

There are many counts of this clonotype. The chain is built from TRBV7-9 and TRBJ2-2; D perhaps matches TRBD1 (5 bases). The CDR3 consists of 14 residues. V shed 5 bases and J shed 1 base, with 8 bases lying between them. Germline loops: CDR1 SEHNR, CDR2 FQNEAQ (reference sequence). As DNA, the CDR3 is TGTGCCAGCAGCATCGGACAGAACACCGGGGAGCTGTTTTTT. This encodes CASSIGQNTGELFF.

This clonotype was seen a handful of times. The genes are TRBV3-1 and TRBJ2-6; the D gene is possibly TRBD2 (5 bases). The CDR3 is 19 residues long. V was shortened by 0 bases and J by 2 bases, with 17 bases between the two germline ends. Germline CDR1 is LGHDT and CDR2 is YNNKEL (reference sequence). CDR3: CASSQDLIGLLTGANVLTF. The DNA for the CDR3 is TGTGCCAGCAGCCAAGATCTTATTGGACTTCTGACTGGGGCCAACGTCCTGACTTTC.

In this sample, this clonotype turned up many times. Here the CDR3 reads CASSLALDREAFF. DNA for the CDR3: TGTGCCAGCAGCTTAGCGCTAGACAGGGAGGCGTTCTTC. This rearrangement joins TRBV11-1 to TRBJ2-1; D might be TRBD1 (7 bases). V was cut by 0 bases and J by 15 bases, with 15 bases left in between. The length of the CDR3 is 13 residues. Germline lookup yields CDR1 SGHAT and CDR2 FQDESV (reference sequence).

The CDR3 loop reads CASSLDGTRRSWAYGYTF. The CDR3 DNA follows: TGTGCCAGCAGTTTAGATGGGACACGGAGATCCTGGGCGTATGGCTACACCTTC. The rearrangement joins TRBV12-3 or TRBV12-4 to TRBJ1-2, with D perhaps TRBD1 (6 bases). The V end lost 1 base, the J end lost 5 bases, and 23 bases lay between the germline ends. This CDR3 comprises 18 residues.

This clonotype was found many times. V usage is TRBV6-1 and J usage is TRBJ2-2; no firm D call. There are 14 residues in the CDR3. Germline-derived CDR1 and CDR2 are MNHNS and SASEGT. The germline V and J ends were trimmed by 6 bases and 2 bases, with 10 bases remaining between them. CDR3 loop: CASSTVLNTGELFF. The CDR3 nucleotides are TGTGCCAGCAGCACGGTACTCAACACCGGGGAGCTGTTTTTT.

This clonotype has only a few counts. This chain links TRBV3-1 with TRBJ2-3; TRBD2 matches at 9 bases. Trimming cost V 4 bases and J 8 bases; bases outside gene matches: 16. The germline V gene encodes CDR1 LGHDT and CDR2 YNNKEL (reference sequence). The CDR3 extends over 17 amino acids. The CDR3 DNA is TGTGCCAGCAGCCCGCTCGGGGTAGCGGGAGCATCAGTTACGCAGTATTTT. Translating it yields CASSPLGVAGASVTQYF.

This clonotype was observed at least ten times. The gene calls are TRBV2 and TRBJ2-3, with 10 bases identical to TRBD2. The germline gives CDR1 SNHLY, CDR2 FYNNEI. Unmatched junction bases numbered 5, after V lost 6 bases and J lost 2 bases. This CDR3 has 15 amino acids. CDR3 in DNA: TGTGCCAGCAGCGGACTAGCGGTCTACACAGATACGCAGTATTTT. It specifies CASSGLAVYTDTQYF.

This clonotype was observed at least ten times. The chain is built from TRBV4-1 and TRBJ2-1; D might be TRBD1 or TRBD2, each matching 5 bases. V gave up 0 bases and J gave up 1 base, with 13 bases separating them. The CDR3 has 17 amino acids. Germline V gives CDR1 MGHRA, CDR2 YSYEKL. The CDR3 DNA is TGCGCCAGCAGCCAAGAGGGACCAGGGAGTTCCTACAATGAGCAGTTCTTC. Its translation is CASSQEGPGSSYNEQFF.

The V gene is TRBV18, the J gene TRBJ1-1, with 11 bases matching TRBD1. The trim removed 5 bases at V and 6 bases at J, leaving 8 bases unmatched. Germline V gene sequence: CDR1 KGHSH, CDR2 LQKENI. The CDR3 spans 15 residues. CDR3 loop: CASSSRTGGIAEAFF. For the CDR3, the DNA is TGTGCCAGCTCATCTCGGACAGGGGGCATCGCTGAAGCTTTCTTT.